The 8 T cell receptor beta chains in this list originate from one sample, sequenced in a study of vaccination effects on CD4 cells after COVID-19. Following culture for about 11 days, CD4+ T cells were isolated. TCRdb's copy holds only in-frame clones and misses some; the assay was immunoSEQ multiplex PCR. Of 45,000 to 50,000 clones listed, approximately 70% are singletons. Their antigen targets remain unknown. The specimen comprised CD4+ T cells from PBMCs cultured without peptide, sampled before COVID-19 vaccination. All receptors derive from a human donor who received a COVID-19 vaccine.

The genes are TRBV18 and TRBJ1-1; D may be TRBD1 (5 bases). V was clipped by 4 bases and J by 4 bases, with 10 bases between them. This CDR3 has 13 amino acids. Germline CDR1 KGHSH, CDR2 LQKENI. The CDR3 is CASSRAGGTEAFF. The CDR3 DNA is TGTGCCAGCTCACGGGCGGGGGGCACTGAAGCTTTCTTT.

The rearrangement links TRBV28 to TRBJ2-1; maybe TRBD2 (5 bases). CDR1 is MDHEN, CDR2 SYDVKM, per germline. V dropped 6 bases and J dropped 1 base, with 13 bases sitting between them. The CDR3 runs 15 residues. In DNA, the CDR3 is TGTGCCAGCAGACCCTCGCCGGGGTCCTACAATGAGCAGTTCTTC. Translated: CASRPSPGSYNEQFF.

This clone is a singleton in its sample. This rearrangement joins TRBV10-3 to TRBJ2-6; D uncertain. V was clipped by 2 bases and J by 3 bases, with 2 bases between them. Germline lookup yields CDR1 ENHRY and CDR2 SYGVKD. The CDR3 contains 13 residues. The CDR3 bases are TGTGCCATCAGTGAGGGTGGGGCCAACGTCCTGACTTTC. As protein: CAISEGGANVLTF.

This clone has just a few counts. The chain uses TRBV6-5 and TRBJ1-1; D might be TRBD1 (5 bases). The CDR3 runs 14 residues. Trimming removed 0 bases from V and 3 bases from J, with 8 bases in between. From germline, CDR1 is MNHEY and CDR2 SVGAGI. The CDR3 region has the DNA TGTGCCAGCAGTTACTCAGGCAGGGACACTGAAGCTTTCTTT. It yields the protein CASSYSGRDTEAFF.

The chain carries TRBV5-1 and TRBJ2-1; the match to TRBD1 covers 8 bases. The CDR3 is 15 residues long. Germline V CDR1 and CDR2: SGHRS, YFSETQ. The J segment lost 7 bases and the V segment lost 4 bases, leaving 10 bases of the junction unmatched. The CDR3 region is CASSARGTGGNEQFF. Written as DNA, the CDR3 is TGCGCCAGCAGCGCGAGGGGGACAGGTGGGAATGAGCAGTTCTTC.

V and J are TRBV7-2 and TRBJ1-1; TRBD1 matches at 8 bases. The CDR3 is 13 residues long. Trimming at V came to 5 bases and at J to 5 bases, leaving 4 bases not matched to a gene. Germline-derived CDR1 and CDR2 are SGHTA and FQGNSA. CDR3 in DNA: TGTGCCAGCAGCCCACGGACAGGGACTGAAGCTTTCTTT. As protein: CASSPRTGTEAFF.

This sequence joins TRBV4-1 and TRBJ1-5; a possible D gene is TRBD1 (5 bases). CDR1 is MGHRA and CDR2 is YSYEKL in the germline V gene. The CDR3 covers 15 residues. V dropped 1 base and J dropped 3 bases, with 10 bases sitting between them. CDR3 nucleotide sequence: TGCGCCAGCAGCCAAGCGGGGACTTACAATCAGCCCCAGCATTTT. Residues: CASSQAGTYNQPQHF.

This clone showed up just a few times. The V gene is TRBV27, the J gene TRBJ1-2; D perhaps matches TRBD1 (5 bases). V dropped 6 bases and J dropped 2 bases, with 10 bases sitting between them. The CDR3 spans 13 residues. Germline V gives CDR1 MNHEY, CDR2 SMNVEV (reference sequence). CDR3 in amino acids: CASSWGYNYGYTF. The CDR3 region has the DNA TGTGCCAGCAGCTGGGGGTACAACTATGGCTACACCTTC.